The 28 T cell receptor beta chains presented below share a single source sample, sequenced in a study of blood T cell repertoires in COVID-19. The assay was immunoSEQ multiplex PCR, and TCRdb's table has in-frame clones only and misses some. The sample holds under 150,000 clones; roughly 88% are singletons and the top ten take 0.95% to 1.5%. The specimen was PBMCs or T cells enriched from blood (not recorded which). These receptor sequences come from a woman in her 30s with acute COVID-19.

This clone came up once. V and J are TRBV5-4 and TRBJ2-2; 12 bases align to TRBD2. Per germline, CDR1 SGHNT and CDR2 YYREEE (reference sequence). Trimming cost V 4 bases and J 6 bases; bases outside gene matches: 10. The CDR3 is 17 residues long. The CDR3 reads CASSQNPGTSGSGELFF. In DNA, the CDR3 is TGTGCCAGCAGCCAAAATCCCGGGACTAGCGGGTCCGGGGAGCTGTTTTTT. Full variable domain (outside the CDR3, taken from reference TRBV5-4 and TRBJ2-2): ETGVTQSPTHLIKTRGQQVTLRCSSQSGHNTVSWYQQALGQGPQFIFQYYREEENGRGNFPPRFSGLQFPNYSSELNVNALELDDSALYLCASSQNPGTSGSGELFFGEGSRLTVL.

This clone was detected once. V usage is TRBV10-3 and J usage is TRBJ1-2, with 8 bases fitting TRBD1. CDR1 and CDR2 from the germline V gene are ENHRY and SYGVKD. The CDR3 has 13 residues. The V and J ends lost 6 bases and 8 bases, in that order; junction bases with no gene match: 8. CDR3 in DNA: TGTGCCATCAGCATGGACAGGGTGGAGGGCTACACCTTC. Protein product: CAISMDRVEGYTF.

The chain combines TRBV5-1 with TRBJ2-1; 10 bases are shared with TRBD2. This CDR3 region has 15 residues. In germline, CDR1 is SGHRS, CDR2 YFSETQ. Trimming cost V 5 bases and J 3 bases; bases outside gene matches: 5. CDR3 sequence: CASRDLAGDYNEQFF. The CDR3 bases are TGCGCCAGCAGAGATCTAGCGGGAGACTACAATGAGCAGTTCTTC.

The rearrangement links TRBV27 to TRBJ2-7; 9 bases are shared with TRBD1. Germline-derived CDR1 and CDR2 are MNHEY and SMNVEV (reference sequence). After removal of 3 bases from V and 4 bases from J, the junction contained 4 bases not matched to a gene. The CDR3 is made up of 14 amino acids. The DNA for the CDR3 is TGTGCCAGCAGTTTCGACAGGGGGGGGTACGAGCAGTACTTC. It encodes CASSFDRGGYEQYF.

This clone was picked up a small number of times. The chain is built from TRBV4-1 and TRBJ2-1, with 8 nucleotides matching TRBD1. Trimming at V came to 1 base and at J to 0 bases, leaving 5 bases not matched to a gene. The CDR3 consists of 17 residues. CDR1 and CDR2 (germline): MGHRA, YSYEKL. The CDR3 loop is CASSQVRTGRSYNEQFF. CDR3 in DNA: TGCGCCAGCAGCCAAGTTCGGACAGGGCGCTCCTACAATGAGCAGTTCTTC.

V usage is TRBV6-5 and J usage is TRBJ2-7; possibly TRBD1 for D (6 bases). Germline V gene lookup returns CDR1 MNHEY and CDR2 SVGAGI. The CDR3 is 13 amino acids. Trimming removed 2 bases from V and 2 bases from J, with 7 bases in between. CDR3 sequence (DNA): TGTGCCAGCAGTTACGACAGGACCTACGAGCAGTACTTC. Encoded protein: CASSYDRTYEQYF.

About this clone: Other DNA variants within this sample encode the same CDR3. The chain recombines TRBV6-6 with TRBJ2-7; D possibly corresponds to TRBD1 (5 bases). V gave up 5 bases and J gave up 3 bases, with 11 bases separating them. CDR3 length: 13 amino acids. Germline V gives CDR1 MNHNY, CDR2 SVGAGI (reference sequence). The CDR3 loop reads CASSPDSFYEQYF. The CDR3 DNA reads as TGTGCCAGCAGTCCCGACAGCTTCTACGAGCAGTACTTC.

The V and J genes are TRBV21-1 and TRBJ2-4; the listed D gene, TRBD1, was not tested against the DNA. TRBV21-1 is listed as a pseudogene. CDR3 length equals 15 residues. CDR3 protein: CASSKVEDRVDIQYF. CDR3 nucleotides: TGTGCCAGCAGCAAAGTTGAGGACAGAGTAGACATTCAGTACTTC.

This rearrangement joins TRBV7-9 to TRBJ1-4; no reliable D call. The germline V gene has CDR1 SEHNR and CDR2 FQNEAQ (reference sequence). The CDR3 is 13 amino acids. With 5 bases removed from V and 4 bases from J, the gap between germline ends came to 8 bases. CDR3 in DNA: TGTGCCAGCAGCGGAGATCATAATGAAAAACTGTTTTTT. Amino acid sequence: CASSGDHNEKLFF.

This chain joins TRBV28 and TRBJ2-7; D unclear. CDR3 length equals 12 residues. V was trimmed by 1 base and J by 6 bases, leaving 7 bases between them. CDR1 is MDHEN and CDR2 is SYDVKM in the germline V gene. The CDR3 spells CASSLSISEQYF. The CDR3 nucleotides are TGTGCCAGCAGTTTATCTATTTCCGAGCAGTACTTC. The complete variable domain, with remaining parts taken from reference TRBV28 and TRBJ2-7, reads DVKVTQSSRYLVKRTGEKVFLECVQDMDHENMFWYRQDPGLGLRLIYFSYDVKMKEKGDIPEGYSVSREKKERFSLILESASTNQTSMYLCASSLSISEQYFGPGTRLTVT.

The chain couples TRBV7-2 to TRBJ2-1; perhaps TRBD1 as D (6 bases). From germline, CDR1 is SGHTA and CDR2 FQGNSA. This CDR3 has 15 residues. Between the trimmed V and J ends, which lost 5 bases and 2 bases, there was a span of 13 bases. DNA for the CDR3: TGTGCCAGCAGCGGAAGGGACAATACCTACAATGAGCAGTTCTTC. Protein sequence: CASSGRDNTYNEQFF.

J is TRBJ2-7 and V is TRBV7-9; 12 bases match TRBD1. Germline V CDR1 and CDR2: SEHNR, FQNEAQ (reference sequence). The CDR3 runs to 16 residues. Trimming at V came to 2 bases and at J to 6 bases, leaving 8 bases not matched to a gene. The CDR3 is CASSLTAGTGGGEQYF. In nucleotides, the CDR3 is TGTGCCAGCAGCTTAACCGCTGGGACAGGGGGCGGCGAGCAGTACTTC. The full variable domain, with the rest looked up from reference TRBV7-9 and TRBJ2-7, is DTGVSQNPRHKITKRGQNVTFRCDPISEHNRLYWYRQTLGQGPEFLTYFQNEAQLEKSRLLSDRFSAERPKGSFSTLEIQRTEQGDSAMYLCASSLTAGTGGGEQYFGPGTRLTVT.

The chain combines TRBV20-1 with TRBJ1-6; 7 bases map to TRBD1. CDR3 length equals 14 residues. CDR1 DFQATT and CDR2 SNEGSKA come from the germline V gene (reference sequence). Germline trimming cut 3 bases from V and 7 bases from J; bases unmatched to any gene: 6. CDR3 in amino acids: CSASEQGRNSPLHF. DNA for the CDR3: TGCAGTGCTAGTGAACAGGGGAGGAATTCACCCCTCCACTTT.

V and J are TRBV29-1 and TRBJ2-7, with D possibly being TRBD1 (6 bases). This CDR3 is 12 amino acids long. V was cut by 6 bases and J by 6 bases, with 15 bases left in between. Germline V CDR1 and CDR2: SQVTM, ANQGSEA. CDR3 region: CSVSQGKSEQYF. The CDR3 nucleotides are TGCAGCGTCTCACAGGGAAAGAGCGAGCAGTACTTC.

The chain joins TRBV7-3 to TRBJ2-1; D is possibly TRBD2 (6 bases). Between the trimmed V and J ends, which lost 5 bases and 12 bases, there was a span of 26 bases. The length of the CDR3 is 16 residues. CDR1 is SGHTA and CDR2 is FQGTGA in the germline V gene. CDR3 sequence reads: CASSKPGEGARGRQFF. CDR3 nucleotide sequence: TGTGCCAGCAGCAAACCGGGGGAAGGGGCTAGGGGTAGGCAGTTCTTC.

The chain couples TRBV5-6 to TRBJ2-7; D might be TRBD1 (6 bases). The V gene lost 4 bases and the J gene lost 0 bases, with 14 bases spanning the gap. The CDR3 contains 15 residues. Per the germline V gene, CDR1 is SGHDT and CDR2 is YYEEEE. The chain's CDR3 is CASSRPGQSSYEQYF. The CDR3 nucleotides read TGTGCCAGCAGCCGTCCAGGACAGAGCTCCTACGAGCAGTACTTC.

The genes are TRBV19 and TRBJ2-6; D is unclear. Between the trimmed V and J ends, which lost 7 bases and 2 bases, there was a span of 3 bases. The CDR3 is made up of 12 amino acids. In germline, CDR1 is LNHDA, CDR2 SQIVND (reference sequence). DNA for the CDR3: TGTGCCAGTACTACTGGGGCCAACGTCCTGACTTTC. It is translated as CASTTGANVLTF.

This rearrangement joins TRBV5-1 to TRBJ2-5; 10 positions agree with TRBD2. The junction had 14 bases not matched to a gene; V was cut back by 1 base and J by 5 bases. This CDR3 has 18 amino acids. Germline values: CDR1 SGHRS, CDR2 YFSETQ. Written as DNA, the CDR3 is TGCGCCAGCAGCTTGAGAGCTAGCGGGAGTTTCCTAAGGGAGACCCAGTACTTC. It specifies CASSLRASGSFLRETQYF.

V is TRBV9 and J is TRBJ2-3; D may be TRBD2 (6 bases). Per germline, CDR1 SGDLS and CDR2 YYNGEE. The CDR3 has 17 amino acids. Trimming removed 7 bases at V and 0 bases at J, with 21 bases between. CDR3 nucleotide sequence: TGTGCCAGCTCAAAACGTAGCGGAGGCGAAAGCACAGATACGCAGTATTTT. It codes for CASSKRSGGESTDTQYF.

The chain recombines TRBV30 with TRBJ2-3; TRBD1 agrees at 9 bases. The V gene's germline CDR1 is GTSNPN and CDR2 SVGIG (reference sequence). J was trimmed by 3 bases and V by 4 bases; bases with no gene match: 8. This CDR3 comprises 15 residues. The CDR3 sequence: CAWMVPGQGTDTQYF. The CDR3, as DNA: TGTGCCTGGATGGTTCCGGGACAGGGTACAGATACGCAGTATTTT. Based on the CDR3 plus reference TRBV30 and TRBJ2-3, the full variable domain is SQTIHQWPATLVQPVGSPLSLECTVEGTSNPNLYWYRQAAGRGLQLLFYSVGIGQISSEVPQNLSASRPQDRQFILSSKKLLLSDSGFYLCAWMVPGQGTDTQYFGPGTRLTVL.

V is TRBV5-5 and J is TRBJ2-3; TRBD1 aligns across 9 bases. This CDR3 is built from 15 residues. Trimming took 3 bases from V and 2 from J; bases not matched to a gene: 4. Germline V gene lookup returns CDR1 SGHKS and CDR2 YYEKEE (reference sequence). The CDR3 loop is CASSYTGGATDTQYF. CDR3 in DNA: TGTGCCAGCAGCTATACAGGGGGCGCCACAGATACGCAGTATTTT.

The chain recombines TRBV3-1 (or the pseudogene TRBV3-2) with TRBJ2-2; the match to TRBD2 covers 7 bases. CDR1 and CDR2 (germline): LGHDT, YNNKEL (reference sequence). This CDR3 region has 14 residues. The junction had 3 bases not matched to a gene; V was cut back by 4 bases and J by 4 bases. CDR3 DNA sequence: TGTGCCAGCAGCCCGGGACTAACCACCGGGGAGCTGTTTTTT. It encodes CASSPGLTTGELFF.

This sequence joins TRBV5-5 and TRBJ1-4, with TRBD1 matching 8 bases. V shed 4 bases, J shed 12 bases, and the junction held 8 bases outside the gene matches. CDR1 and CDR2 (germline): SGHKS, YYEKEE (reference sequence). The CDR3 is 13 residues long. CDR3 nucleotides: TGTGCCAGCAGCCTTGGACAGGGAGTCCAACTGTTTTTT. It yields the protein CASSLGQGVQLFF.

J is TRBJ2-1 and V is TRBV5-6; 11 nucleotides match TRBD2. The trim removed 0 bases at V and 7 bases at J, leaving 6 bases unmatched. In germline, CDR1 is SGHDT, CDR2 YYEEEE. CDR3 size: 16 residues. CDR3 in amino acids: CASSLELAGGKNEQFF. Here the CDR3 DNA reads TGTGCCAGCAGCTTGGAGCTAGCGGGAGGTAAGAATGAGCAGTTCTTC.

The chain carries TRBV19 and TRBJ1-4; the D gene is possibly TRBD1 (5 bases). Trimming removed 11 bases at V and 4 bases at J, with 17 bases between. The V gene's germline CDR1 is LNHDA and CDR2 SQIVND (reference sequence). The CDR3 spans 14 residues. CDR3 coding DNA: TGTGCCTCTACCGGTAGGGGCTTTAATGAAAAACTGTTTTTT. Its translation: CASTGRGFNEKLFF.

The J gene is TRBJ2-7, the V gene TRBV3-1 (or the pseudogene TRBV3-2); D remains ambiguous. Trimming removed 2 bases at V and 4 bases at J, with 12 bases between. There are 14 residues in the CDR3. From germline, CDR1 is LGHDT and CDR2 YNNKEL (reference sequence). CDR3: CASSQRETHYEQYF. Here the CDR3 DNA reads TGTGCCAGCAGCCAAAGAGAGACACATTACGAGCAGTACTTC.

The rearrangement joins TRBV6-1 to TRBJ2-7; the match to TRBD1 covers 10 bases. The CDR3 covers 14 residues. V was clipped by 6 bases and J by 6 bases; unmatched bases: 8. In germline, CDR1 is MNHNS, CDR2 SASEGT. The CDR3 spells CASRTGTGVAEQYF. The CDR3 DNA follows: TGTGCCAGCAGGACCGGGACAGGGGTTGCCGAGCAGTACTTC.

The chain employs TRBV11-2 and TRBJ2-1; D is undetermined. V was shortened by 8 bases and J by 3 bases, with 11 bases between the two germline ends. Looked up from germline, CDR1 is SGHAT and CDR2 is FQNNGV. The CDR3 loop spans 13 amino acids. In DNA, the CDR3 is TGTGCCAGCTCGCTAACCCTCTACAATGAGCAGTTCTTC. Its translation is CASSLTLYNEQFF.